This section outlines one TCR beta chain sequence together with its context. This receptor's antigen is unknown. Base quality data are lacking; no much larger clone is found one base away. The entry originates in a study of cytomegalovirus exposure and HLA in healthy donors (dated by TCRdb to about 2017). About the full investigation: According to a later analysis, the 120 or so validation repertoires were produced on the same platform as the approximately 620 repertoires of the first cohort. The study combined high-throughput TCR immunosequencing, statistical association of individual TCRs with disease status, and machine learning to predict cytomegalovirus infection status. In addition to the first cohort of hundreds of subjects, a separate validation cohort of 130 or so different subjects was used. The study was designed to test whether signatures of past pathogen exposure could be identified by cataloging public T cell receptors.

Summary of the overall study and its limitations: A few of the identified cytomegalovirus-associated TCR beta chains were confirmed in vitro to be specific for cytomegalovirus antigens. All 120 or so repertoires were used to score co-occurrence in the validation cohort in a later analysis, because that analysis had no HLA typing for the cohort. The classifier was reported to diagnose cytomegalovirus status with high specificity and sensitivity in both the original and validation cohorts. A total of fewer than 200 TCR beta chains were listed by the study as associated with cytomegalovirus. According to the authors, the approach could potentially be generalized to other disease states and immunological phenotypes. Across donors, most TCR sequences were observed very rarely, whereas some public TCRs were present in many individuals. In a later analysis, TCRs clustered in the first cohort were found to also tend to co-occur in the approximately 110 validation repertoires, with roughly 93% of cluster scores above 0.

V has 5 bases trimmed and J has 4 bases trimmed; junction bases matching no gene number 9. The CDR3 runs 15 residues from the cysteine to the phenylalanine. Of all the DNA, just the CDR3 is kept, 45 bases in frame from base 1. The germline V gene (reference sequence) supplies CDR1 MNHEY and CDR2 SMNVEV. The donors belonged to the validation cohort of about 110 subjects, which was separate from the roughly 670-subject first cohort. The receptor library was made with the immunoSEQ multiplex PCR assay. The study's processing was this. A statistical classification framework was built for diagnosing cytomegalovirus status from the catalog of TCR beta chain sequences. Not all clones reach the TCRdb copy of this immuneACCESS table, which keeps in-frame sequences only. Checked studies attribute under half of the gap to unresolved V genes and leave the rest unexplained. V and J calls and clone size are given by that table; D and trimming were obtained from the DNA. In all, the sample holds about 310,000 clones, and 88% of those were seen once. The leading ten clones occupy over 0.9% of the sample.

The chain couples TRBV27 to TRBJ2-7, with 9 bases in between that match TRBD1. The sequenced sample consisted of PBMCs. The TCR originated in a man younger than 40 in good health and CMV-seronegative. The nucleotides are TGTGCCAGCAGTCCACTTGGGACAGGGAGGTACGAGCAGTACTTC. Its translation is CASSPLGTGRYEQYF.